These T cell receptor beta chains were read from a single sample in a study of T cells expressing NK-cell markers. TCRdb re-called the 5' RACE reads, yielding one record per CDR3 amino acid sequence without DNA. Found here are roughly 160,000 distinct CDR3 sequences; the top ten clones hold over 20%. Material for sequencing was blood T cells: a sorted CD56 or NKG2C T cell subset, CD4+ or CD8+ T cells, or bulk PBMC T cells (not recorded which). These receptor sequences come from a man aged 18 to 69 in good health. Each CDR3 is given with its conserved first and last residue. Fields, in order: V gene, CDR3 length, J gene, CDR3 protein.

V gene: TRBV6-2/TRBV6-3
CDR3 length: 12
J gene: TRBJ2-3
CDR3 protein: CASSSLASSQYF

V gene: TRBV27
CDR3 length: 14
J gene: TRBJ2-7
CDR3 protein: CASSLGASGREQYF

V gene: TRBV7-8
CDR3 length: 14
J gene: TRBJ2-7
CDR3 protein: CASSAPSIDYEQYF

V gene: TRBV4-2
CDR3 length: 18
J gene: TRBJ2-5
CDR3 protein: CASSPLYETSGGAETQYF

V gene: TRBV7-2
CDR3 length: 17
J gene: TRBJ2-3
CDR3 protein: CASSLALGQSSTDTQYF

V gene: TRBV20-1
CDR3 length: 14
J gene: TRBJ2-7
CDR3 protein: CSAGRDRVTYEQYF

V gene: TRBV2
CDR3 length: 15
J gene: TRBJ2-3
CDR3 protein: CATGLDHPEIDTQYF

V gene: TRBV4-1
CDR3 length: 15
J gene: TRBJ2-3
CDR3 protein: CASSSPLHRAGTQYF

V gene: TRBV21-1
CDR3 length: 14
J gene: TRBJ1-5
CDR3 protein: CASDHEGSNQPQHF

V gene: TRBV10-3
CDR3 length: 16
J gene: TRBJ2-7
CDR3 protein: CAISDPGQGASYEQYF

V gene: TRBV13
CDR3 length: 13
J gene: TRBJ2-1
CDR3 protein: CASSWSSSNEQFF

V gene: TRBV29-1
CDR3 length: 14
J gene: TRBJ1-1
CDR3 protein: CSVDGHTGGTEAFF

V gene: TRBV3-1
CDR3 length: 15
J gene: TRBJ2-5
CDR3 protein: CASSQGSQLQETQYF

V gene: TRBV11-2
CDR3 length: 15
J gene: TRBJ2-7
CDR3 protein: CASSLEGTGSYEQYF

V gene: TRBV6-5
CDR3 length: 18
J gene: TRBJ2-3
CDR3 protein: CASSYSRVAGVNTDTQYF

V gene: TRBV4-2
CDR3 length: 15
J gene: TRBJ1-5
CDR3 protein: CASSQDRGWNQPQHF